A selection of T cell receptor beta chains follows, all from one sample in a study of STAT5B mutations in CD4+ large granular lymphocyte leukemia. Sequencing used immunoSEQ multiplex PCR; TCRdb keeps in-frame clones, though not all of them. The sample records some 30,000 clones, approximately 80% being singletons. Source material: CD4+ T cells from blood buffy coats. These receptors all stem from a human donor in good health. CDR3s include the opening cysteine and the closing phenylalanine or tryptophan. The order of the fields is clone size, J gene, V gene, D gene, CDR3 DNA, CDR3 protein. D genes are given only for firm matches. Clone size is given for some rows only: seen once, a few or many times, or a class if the clone is expanded.

.	TRBJ2-3	TRBV14	TRBD1	TGTGCCAGCAGCCAAGATCTTAGGACAGGAGGCACAGATACGCAGTATTTT	CASSQDLRTGGTDTQYF
.	TRBJ1-5	TRBV7-2	.	TGTGCCAGCAGCTTAGGTCGAGATCAGCCCCAGCATTTT	CASSLGRDQPQHF
.	TRBJ2-3	TRBV7-6	.	TGTGCCAGCAGCTTAGCGGAGGTGTCGGATACGCAGTATTTT	CASSLAEVSDTQYF
once	TRBJ1-3	TRBV6-1	.	TGTGCCACCCTCGGAGGGGTGCAGTCTGGAAACACCATATATTTT	CATLGGVQSGNTIYF
.	TRBJ2-5	TRBV10-3	.	TGTGCCACCCTCTTGACCGTTGGGGAGACCCAGTACTTC	CATLLTVGETQYF
.	TRBJ2-3	TRBV6-1	.	TGTGCCAGCAGTGAGAATACAGATACGCAGTATTTT	CASSENTDTQYF
few	TRBJ1-1	TRBV2	.	TGTGCCAGCACACAGGGTGAGAGGACTGAAGCTTTCTTT	CASTQGERTEAFF
.	TRBJ2-7	TRBV11-2	.	TGTGCCAGCAGCTCGGAGCCTAACTCCTACGAGCAGTACTTC	CASSSEPNSYEQYF
.	TRBJ1-5	TRBV7-2	.	TGTGCCAGCAGCCTAGGAACCGGGACACCTAATCAGCCCCAGCATTTT	CASSLGTGTPNQPQHF
.	TRBJ2-7	TRBV5-4	TRBD1	TGTGCCAGCAGCCGGACAGGCGGCGAGCAGTACTTC	CASSRTGGEQYF
.	TRBJ2-1	TRBV4-2	.	TGTGCCAGCAGCCAAGATGGGGGATCCCTAGCCGGTGAGCAGTTCTTC	CASSQDGGSLAGEQFF
few	TRBJ1-1	TRBV6-4	.	TGTGCCAGCAAGTGGGGGGCTGCGGTTAAAAACACTGAAGCTTTCTTT	CASKWGAAVKNTEAFF
.	TRBJ1-3	TRBV27	TRBD1	TGTGCCAGCAGTTTGACAGGGGACTGGGGAAACACCATATATTTT	CASSLTGDWGNTIYF
.	TRBJ1-2	TRBV4-1	.	TGCGCCAGCAGCCAATCTAGAGGAGTGGGGTATGGCTACACCTTC	CASSQSRGVGYGYTF
.	TRBJ2-5	TRBV7-9	.	TGTGCCAGCAGCTTAGTAGGGGAGACCCAGTACTTC	CASSLVGETQYF
.	TRBJ2-5	TRBV6-1	TRBD1	TGTGCCAGCAGTGTACAGGGGTACCAAGAGACCCAGTACTTC	CASSVQGYQETQYF
once	TRBJ2-3	TRBV11-2	TRBD2	TGTGCCAGCAGTTCGTTATCAGCGGGGGGGATCTATACGCAGTATTTT	CASSSLSAGGIYTQYF
.	TRBJ2-1	TRBV18	TRBD2	TGTGCCAGCTCACCCCCCGGGGGGGGGAGCTCCTACAATGAGCAGTTCTTC	CASSPPGGGSSYNEQFF
.	TRBJ2-2	TRBV5-1	.	TGCGCCAGCAGCTTGGGTGTTAACGGGGAGCTGTTTTTT	CASSLGVNGELFF
.	TRBJ1-2	TRBV6-1	.	TGTGCCAGCAGTGTGACAGCGAACTATGGCTACACCTTC	CASSVTANYGYTF
.	TRBJ2-5	TRBV6-1	.	TGTGCCAGCAGTGAGATGTGGCAAGACGGAGAGACCCAGTACTTC	CASSEMWQDGETQYF
.	TRBJ2-2	TRBV7-2	TRBD2	TGTGCCAGCAGCAAGGGACTAGCGGGCGGAGCGAACACCGGGGAGCTGTTTTTT	CASSKGLAGGANTGELFF
.	TRBJ2-1	TRBV2	.	TGTGCCAGCAGTGAGGACACACCTCGGAATGAGCAGTTCTTC	CASSEDTPRNEQFF
.	TRBJ2-7	TRBV7-8	TRBD1	TGTGCCAGCAGCTTAACCGACAGGGCCACCTACGAGCAGTACTTC	CASSLTDRATYEQYF
.	TRBJ1-2	TRBV5-1	TRBD1	TGCGCCAGCAGCCCCGGACAGGGGGAAGGCGGCTACACCTTC	CASSPGQGEGGYTF
.	TRBJ2-5	TRBV10-3	TRBD1	TGTGCCATCAGGGCAGGGGGTAACCAAGAGACCCAGTACTTC	CAIRAGGNQETQYF
.	TRBJ1-1	TRBV6-5	.	TGTGCCAGCAGATTTAATGCGAACACTGAAGCTTTCTTT	CASRFNANTEAFF
.	TRBJ1-1	TRBV7-9	.	TGTGCCAGCAGCTTATCCAATACTGAAGCTTTCTTT	CASSLSNTEAFF
.	TRBJ1-1	TRBV6-5	TRBD1	TGTGCCAGCAGTGGTAGACAGGGTTTGAACACTGAAGCTTTCTTT	CASSGRQGLNTEAFF
.	TRBJ2-1	TRBV10-2	.	TGCGCCACCTCCGGGACTCCCGACAATGAGCAGTTCTTC	CATSGTPDNEQFF
.	TRBJ2-3	TRBV29-1	TRBD2	TGCAGCGTTACGCGACTAGCGGGAGCCGGGGATACGCAGTATTTT	CSVTRLAGAGDTQYF
.	TRBJ2-3	TRBV9	TRBD2	TGTGCCAGCAGCTCCCGGACTAGCGGGAGGTCAGATACGCAGTATTTT	CASSSRTSGRSDTQYF
.	TRBJ2-3	TRBV7-8	TRBD2	TGTGCCAGCAGCTTAGAATGGCGGGGGTTAAGCACAGATACGCAGTATTTT	CASSLEWRGLSTDTQYF
once	TRBJ2-1	TRBV18	.	TGTGCCAGCTCACCATGGACCGTAGGCAATGAGCAGTTCTTC	CASSPWTVGNEQFF
.	TRBJ2-7	TRBV11-3	TRBD1	TGTGCCAGCAGCTCAGACAGGGTAGGCTCCTACGAGCAGTACTTC	CASSSDRVGSYEQYF
.	TRBJ2-1	TRBV11-2	TRBD2	TGTGCCAGCATTTTCCGGACTAGCGGGGGGCATGAGCAGTTCTTC	CASIFRTSGGHEQFF
.	TRBJ1-5	TRBV10-3	TRBD1	TGTGCCATCTCTCTGGGGACAGGGGGTCAGCCCCAGCATTTT	CAISLGTGGQPQHF
.	TRBJ2-3	TRBV29-1	.	TGCAGCGTAACGAGGACTGGCACAGATGCGCAGTATTTT	CSVTRTGTDAQYF
.	TRBJ2-5	TRBV7-3	.	TGTGCCAGCAGCCTACAGGACCAAGAGACCCAGTACTTC	CASSLQDQETQYF
.	TRBJ1-1	TRBV30	.	TGTGCCTGGAAGGGTCAGTCGAACACTGAAGCTTTCTTT	CAWKGQSNTEAFF
.	TRBJ2-1	TRBV29-1	TRBD1	TGCAGCGTTGATCAACAGGGGGCTAACGATGAGCAGTTCTTC	CSVDQQGANDEQFF
.	TRBJ1-5	TRBV6-5	.	TGTGCCAGCAGTTACCCGGGGCGGGGGTCGTATCAGCCCCAGCATTTT	CASSYPGRGSYQPQHF
.	TRBJ2-1	TRBV7-2	TRBD2	TGTGCCAGCTCACAGGGCGGTCTAGCGGGAGTGTCGCAGTTCTTC	CASSQGGLAGVSQFF
.	TRBJ2-3	TRBV11-2	TRBD2	TGTGCCAGCAGCTTAAGGCGGGAGGGTAGCACAGATACGCAGTATTTT	CASSLRREGSTDTQYF
.	TRBJ1-2	TRBV19	TRBD1	TGTGCCAGTAGTATGAATCCGACAGGGGGACGTGGCTACACCTTC	CASSMNPTGGRGYTF
.	TRBJ2-7	TRBV5-4	TRBD2	TGTGCCAGCAGCACTGGGACTAGCGGGATCTACGAGCAGTACTTC	CASSTGTSGIYEQYF
.	TRBJ1-5	TRBV6-6	.	TGTGCCAGCAAGGGGTCGGGGAGCAATCAGCCCCAGCATTTT	CASKGSGSNQPQHF
.	TRBJ2-6	TRBV28	.	TGTGCCAGCACCGAGGGAGCCGGGGCCAACGTCCTGACTTTC	CASTEGAGANVLTF
.	TRBJ2-7	TRBV7-9	TRBD2	TGTGCCAGCAGCTTCGTTAGCGGGAGTGGCGACGAGCAGTACTTC	CASSFVSGSGDEQYF
.	TRBJ2-7	TRBV6-5	TRBD2	TGTGCCAGCACCCCTAGCGGGCGCTACGAGCAGTACTTC	CASTPSGRYEQYF
.	TRBJ1-2	TRBV6-5	TRBD1	TGTGCCAGCACCGACCGCCGGACAGGGGGCTCTGGCTACACCTTC	CASTDRRTGGSGYTF
.	TRBJ2-1	TRBV19	TRBD2	TGTGCCAGTAGTATAGAGGCTAGCGGGAGTTTGAATGAGCAGTTCTTC	CASSIEASGSLNEQFF
.	TRBJ2-7	TRBV5-8	TRBD2	TGTGCCAGCAGCTTGGTCGGCCATAGCGGGGGGTCCTACGAGCAGTACTTC	CASSLVGHSGGSYEQYF